The 2 T cell receptor beta chains in this list originate from one sample, sequenced in a study of OX40 agonist ivuxolimab in advanced cancers. The library was built by means of the immunoSEQ multiplex PCR assay. Drawn from immuneACCESS, this table holds only the in-frame rearrangements with V and J called that TCRdb kept. Clones are partly lost; checked studies trace under half to an unresolved V gene and leave the rest unexplained. Counted in this sample were around 60,000 clones; roughly 80% of them appeared once. The biggest ten clones account for about 2.2% of the sample. The sample was CD4+ or CD8+ T cells sorted from blood, taken in a trial of the OX40 agonist ivuxolimab. All receptors derive from an adult with an advanced solid tumor such as melanoma, head and neck, liver or kidney cancer.

The chain couples TRBV5-6 to TRBJ1-1; D is undetermined. The CDR3 sequence is 13 residues long. The V end lost 4 bases, the J end lost 2 bases, and 9 bases lay between the germline ends. In germline, CDR1 is SGHDT, CDR2 YYEEEE. The CDR3 sequence: CASSLRHNTEAFF. CDR3 bases: TGTGCCAGCAGCCTCAGACACAACACTGAAGCTTTCTTT.

This chain connects TRBV11-2 to TRBJ1-3; D is possibly TRBD1 (5 bases). V was cut by 5 bases and J by 5 bases, with 10 bases left in between. The length of the CDR3 is 13 residues. Germline V gives CDR1 SGHAT, CDR2 FQNNGV. This CDR3 is CASSLAGRNTIYF. The CDR3 coding sequence is TGTGCCAGCAGCCTAGCAGGGAGAAACACCATATATTTT.